The rows below give T cell receptor beta chains drawn from one sample of a study of blood T cell repertoires in COVID-19. Assay used: immunoSEQ multiplex PCR; TCRdb lists only in-frame clones, some missing. Found here are approximately 240,000 clones, 70% to 90% of them singletons; the top ten hold approximately 2.8%. Sequencing was performed on PBMCs or T cells enriched from blood (not recorded which). These receptors all come from a woman aged 50 to 65 in a cohort exposed to, infected with or recovered from COVID-19 (not recorded which). Each CDR3 is given with its conserved first and last residue. A D gene is named only where the DNA matches it firmly.

v_gene	d_gene	j_gene	CDR3aa
TRBV5-3	TRBD2	TRBJ2-3	CARSVVTSGGAYDTQYF
TRBV7-2	-	TRBJ2-5	CASSFRGYETQYF
TRBV6-5	TRBD1	TRBJ1-2	CASKGQGYGYTF
TRBV5-8	-	TRBJ1-1	CASSLLRIAYTEAFF
TRBV5-3	-	TRBJ2-7	CARSLRRGRTSYEQYF
TRBV4-1	-	TRBJ2-7	CASSQEGGAAYEQYF
TRBV29-1	-	TRBJ1-2	CSVESEGGLLGYTF
TRBV15	TRBD1	TRBJ2-7	CATSRRTGTGGHEQYF
TRBV6-5	-	TRBJ2-7	CASRDGQHYDGQYF
TRBV2	TRBD1	TRBJ1-4	CASSWGQGEEKLFF
TRBV7-9	-	TRBJ1-5	CAIGPSGSQPQHF
TRBV19	-	TRBJ2-1	CASSAYRGNEQFF
TRBV7-2	TRBD2	TRBJ2-3	CASSLGLRGGSTDTQYF
TRBV5-4	TRBD1	TRBJ2-7	CASSLSGTGLEQYF
TRBV6-5	-	TRBJ1-2	CASRDQGYGYTF
TRBV19	TRBD2	TRBJ2-1	CASTGTSGGRPVEQFF
TRBV3-1/TRBV3-2	-	TRBJ2-7	CASSQAFSYEQYF
TRBV6-1	-	TRBJ2-7	CASSEALPGRGGGYEQYF
TRBV9	-	TRBJ1-1	CASSINPTGNTEAFF
TRBV9	TRBD1	TRBJ1-5	CASSETGDLNQPQHF
TRBV10-3	TRBD2	TRBJ2-1	CAISAPAGYNEQFF
TRBV4-1	TRBD1	TRBJ2-7	CASSHGTVYTYEQYF
TRBV15	TRBD2	TRBJ2-2	CATSSGGANTGELFF
TRBV10-3	TRBD1	TRBJ1-1	CAIRSTQGALNTEAFF
TRBV5-4	TRBD1	TRBJ2-7	CASSHGGTGRYEQYF
TRBV24-1	-	TRBJ1-5	CATSDLQTYQPQHF
TRBV27	-	TRBJ1-2	CASRTTTGPYGYTF
TRBV9	TRBD1	TRBJ1-3	CASSVAGDRFGNTIYF
TRBV19	TRBD1	TRBJ1-5	CASTPGTGSNQPQHF
TRBV4-2	TRBD2	TRBJ2-1	CASSQLAGGGVNEQFF
TRBV6-5	-	TRBJ1-2	CASSYDSYGYTF
TRBV7-8	-	TRBJ2-5	CASSTPTGQGETQYF
TRBV6-5	TRBD1	TRBJ1-3	CASSYFRDRGNTIYF
TRBV7-2	-	TRBJ2-3	CASSLRGHTQYF
TRBV29-1	-	TRBJ1-3	CSVEDRQDYSGNTIYF
TRBV7-9	-	TRBJ2-1	CASSLARNRVSEQFF
TRBV9	TRBD1	TRBJ1-1	CASSVGQGGESEAFF
TRBV5-8	TRBD1	TRBJ1-1	CASSFLFRRDRVGSEAFF
TRBV7-2	-	TRBJ1-4	CASSPQGEKLFF
TRBV27	TRBD2	TRBJ2-3	CATQPTGTTPDTQYF
TRBV7-8	-	TRBJ1-5	CASSHRTVNQPQHF
TRBV3-1/TRBV3-2	TRBD1	TRBJ2-2	CASSQGTGVTGELFF
TRBV2	-	TRBJ1-2	CASSEQGYGYTF